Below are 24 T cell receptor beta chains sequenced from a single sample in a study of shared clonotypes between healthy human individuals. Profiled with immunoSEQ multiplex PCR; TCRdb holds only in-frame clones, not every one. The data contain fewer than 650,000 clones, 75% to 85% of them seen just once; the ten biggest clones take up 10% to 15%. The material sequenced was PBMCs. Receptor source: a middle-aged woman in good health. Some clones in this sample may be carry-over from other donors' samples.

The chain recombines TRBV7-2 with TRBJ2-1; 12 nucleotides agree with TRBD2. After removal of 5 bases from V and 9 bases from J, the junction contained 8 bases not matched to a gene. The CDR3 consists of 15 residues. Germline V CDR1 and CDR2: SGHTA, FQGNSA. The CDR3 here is CASSTRLAGDLEQFF. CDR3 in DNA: TGTGCCAGCAGCACCCGACTAGCGGGAGACCTTGAGCAGTTCTTC.

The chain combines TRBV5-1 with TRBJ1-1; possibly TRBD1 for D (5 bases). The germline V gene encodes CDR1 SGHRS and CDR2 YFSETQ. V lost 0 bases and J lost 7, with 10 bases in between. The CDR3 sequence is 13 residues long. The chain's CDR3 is CASSLGAGDEAFF. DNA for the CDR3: TGCGCCAGCAGCTTGGGGGCGGGGGATGAAGCTTTCTTT.

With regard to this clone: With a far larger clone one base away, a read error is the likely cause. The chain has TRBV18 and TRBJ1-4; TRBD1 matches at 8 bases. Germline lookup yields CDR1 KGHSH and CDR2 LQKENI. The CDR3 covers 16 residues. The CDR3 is CAGSHGLGQVNEKLFF. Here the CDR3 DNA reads TGTGCCGGCTCACATGGGTTGGGACAGGTAAATGAAAAACTGTTTTTT. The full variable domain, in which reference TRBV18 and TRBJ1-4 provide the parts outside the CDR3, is NAGVMQNPRHLVRRRGQEARLRCSPMKGHSHVYWYRQLPEEGLKFMVYLQKENIIDESGMPKERFSAEFPKEGPSILRIQQVVRGDSAAYFCAGSHGLGQVNEKLFFGSGTQLSVL.

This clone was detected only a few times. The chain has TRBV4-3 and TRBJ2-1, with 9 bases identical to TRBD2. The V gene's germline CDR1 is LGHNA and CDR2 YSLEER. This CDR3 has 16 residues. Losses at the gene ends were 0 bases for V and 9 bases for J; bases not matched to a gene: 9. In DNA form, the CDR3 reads TGCGCCAGCAGCCAAGAGGCGGGAGGGCCGCCAACTGAGCAGTTCTTC. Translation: CASSQEAGGPPTEQFF.

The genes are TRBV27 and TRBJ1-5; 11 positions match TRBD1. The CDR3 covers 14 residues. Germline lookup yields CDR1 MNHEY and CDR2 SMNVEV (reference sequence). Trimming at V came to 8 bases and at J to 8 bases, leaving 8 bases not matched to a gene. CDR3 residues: CASGRDRGREPQHF. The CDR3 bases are TGTGCCAGCGGCCGGGACAGGGGGAGGGAGCCCCAGCATTTT.

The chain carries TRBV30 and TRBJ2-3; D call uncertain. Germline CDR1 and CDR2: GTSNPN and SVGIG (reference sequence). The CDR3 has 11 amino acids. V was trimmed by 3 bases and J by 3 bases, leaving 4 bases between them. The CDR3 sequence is CAWSETDTQYF. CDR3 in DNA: TGTGCCTGGAGCGAAACAGATACGCAGTATTTT.

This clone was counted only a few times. This CDR3 reads CASSFEQGETDTQYF. The CDR3 DNA sequence: TGTGCCAGCAGCTTCGAACAGGGGGAAACAGATACGCAGTATTTT. This chain joins TRBV7-3 and TRBJ2-3; 8 bases are shared with TRBD1. Trimming at V came to 3 bases and at J to 3 bases, leaving 5 bases not matched to a gene. Germline CDR1 reads SGHTA; CDR2 reads FQGTGA. There are 15 residues in the CDR3.

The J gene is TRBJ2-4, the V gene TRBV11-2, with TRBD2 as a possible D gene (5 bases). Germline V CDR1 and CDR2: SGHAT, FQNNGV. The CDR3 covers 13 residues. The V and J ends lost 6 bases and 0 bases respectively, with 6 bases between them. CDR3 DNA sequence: TGTGCCAGCAGGCGGGTAGCCAAAAACATTCAGTACTTC. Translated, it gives CASRRVAKNIQYF.

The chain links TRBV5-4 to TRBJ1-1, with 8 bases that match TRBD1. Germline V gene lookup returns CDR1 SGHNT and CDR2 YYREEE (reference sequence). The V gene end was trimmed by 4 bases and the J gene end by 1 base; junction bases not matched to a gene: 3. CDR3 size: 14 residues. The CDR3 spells CASSPGQANTEAFF. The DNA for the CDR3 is TGTGCCAGCAGCCCGGGACAGGCGAACACTGAAGCTTTCTTT.

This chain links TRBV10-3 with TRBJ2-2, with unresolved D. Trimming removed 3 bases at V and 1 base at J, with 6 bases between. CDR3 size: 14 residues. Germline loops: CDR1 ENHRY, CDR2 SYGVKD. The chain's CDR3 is CAISDPRNTGELFF. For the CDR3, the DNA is TGTGCCATCAGTGACCCACGGAACACCGGGGAGCTGTTTTTT.

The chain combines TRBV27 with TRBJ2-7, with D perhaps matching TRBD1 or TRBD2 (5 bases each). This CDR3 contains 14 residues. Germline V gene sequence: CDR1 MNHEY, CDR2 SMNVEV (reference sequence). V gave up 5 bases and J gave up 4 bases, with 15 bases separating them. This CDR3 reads CASSRPGRGYEQYF. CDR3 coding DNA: TGTGCCAGCAGTCGCCCGGGAAGGGGATACGAGCAGTACTTC.

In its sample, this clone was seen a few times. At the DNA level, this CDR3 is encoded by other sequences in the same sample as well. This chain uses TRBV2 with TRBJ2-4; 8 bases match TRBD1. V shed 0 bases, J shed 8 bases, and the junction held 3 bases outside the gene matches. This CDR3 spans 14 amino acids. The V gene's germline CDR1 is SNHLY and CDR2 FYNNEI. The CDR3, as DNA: TGTGCCAGCAGTGAAGCCAGGGGGCCGGACATTCAGTACTTC. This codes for CASSEARGPDIQYF.

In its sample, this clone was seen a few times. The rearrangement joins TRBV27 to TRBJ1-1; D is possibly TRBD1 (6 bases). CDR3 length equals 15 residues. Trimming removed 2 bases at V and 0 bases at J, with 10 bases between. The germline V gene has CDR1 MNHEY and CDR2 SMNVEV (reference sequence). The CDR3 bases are TGTGCCAGCAGTTTAATGGGGGCGTTGAACACTGAAGCTTTCTTT. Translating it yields CASSLMGALNTEAFF.

Here the CDR3 DNA reads TGTGCCAGCAGTGTGGGGAGGCGCGAGCAGTACTTC. Residues: CASSVGRREQYF. The chain employs TRBV2 and TRBJ2-7; perhaps TRBD2 as D (6 bases). The CDR3 has 12 amino acids. Germline-derived CDR1 and CDR2 are SNHLY and FYNNEI. V lost 4 bases, J lost 6 bases, and 10 bases lay in between.

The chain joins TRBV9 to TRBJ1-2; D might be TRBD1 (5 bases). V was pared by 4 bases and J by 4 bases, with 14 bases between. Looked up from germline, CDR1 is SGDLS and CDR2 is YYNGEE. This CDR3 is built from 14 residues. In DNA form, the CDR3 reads TGTGCCAGCAGCCCCCGAGTGGGGGTCTATGGCTACACCTTC. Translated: CASSPRVGVYGYTF.

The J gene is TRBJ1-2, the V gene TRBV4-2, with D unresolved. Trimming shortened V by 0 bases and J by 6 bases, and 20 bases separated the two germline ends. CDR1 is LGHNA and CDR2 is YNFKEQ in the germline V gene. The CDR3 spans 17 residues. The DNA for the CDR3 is TGTGCCAGCAGCCAAGATGGTGCAGTAGGGATCCGGAATGGCTACACCTTC. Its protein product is CASSQDGAVGIRNGYTF.

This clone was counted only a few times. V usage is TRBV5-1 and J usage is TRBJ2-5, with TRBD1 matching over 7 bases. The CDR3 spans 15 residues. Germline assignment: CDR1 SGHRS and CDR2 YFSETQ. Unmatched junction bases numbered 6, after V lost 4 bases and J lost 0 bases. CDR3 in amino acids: CASSPQGLYQETQYF. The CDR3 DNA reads TGCGCCAGCAGCCCACAGGGGCTGTACCAAGAGACCCAGTACTTC.

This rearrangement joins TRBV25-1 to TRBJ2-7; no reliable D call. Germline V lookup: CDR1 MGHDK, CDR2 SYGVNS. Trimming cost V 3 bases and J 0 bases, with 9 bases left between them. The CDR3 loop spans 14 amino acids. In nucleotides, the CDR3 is TGTGCCAGCAGTGACAGAACAAACTCCTACGAGCAGTACTTC. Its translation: CASSDRTNSYEQYF.

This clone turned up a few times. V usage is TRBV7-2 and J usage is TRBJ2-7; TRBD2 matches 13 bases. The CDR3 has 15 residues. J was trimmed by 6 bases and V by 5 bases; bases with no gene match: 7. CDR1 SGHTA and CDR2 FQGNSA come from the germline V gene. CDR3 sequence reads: CASSPQGTSGIEQYF. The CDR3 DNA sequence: TGTGCCAGCAGCCCACAAGGGACTAGCGGGATCGAGCAGTACTTC.

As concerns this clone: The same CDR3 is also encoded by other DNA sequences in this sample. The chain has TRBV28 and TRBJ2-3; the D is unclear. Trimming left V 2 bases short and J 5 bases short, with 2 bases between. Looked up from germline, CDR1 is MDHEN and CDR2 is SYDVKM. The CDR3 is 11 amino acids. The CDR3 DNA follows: TGTGCCAGCAGTTTAAGAGATACGCAGTATTTT. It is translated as CASSLRDTQYF.

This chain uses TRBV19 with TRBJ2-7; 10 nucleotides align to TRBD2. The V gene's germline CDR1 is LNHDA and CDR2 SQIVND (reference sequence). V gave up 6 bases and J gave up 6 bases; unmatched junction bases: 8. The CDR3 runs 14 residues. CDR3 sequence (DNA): TGTGCCAGTAGCTACTCTCTAGCGGGAGTCGAGCAGTACTTC. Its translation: CASSYSLAGVEQYF.

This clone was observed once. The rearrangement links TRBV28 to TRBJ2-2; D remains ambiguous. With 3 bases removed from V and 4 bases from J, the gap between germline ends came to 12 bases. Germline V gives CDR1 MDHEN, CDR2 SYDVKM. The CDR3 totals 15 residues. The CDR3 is CASSFELLGTGELFF. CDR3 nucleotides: TGTGCCAGCAGTTTCGAGTTATTGGGCACCGGGGAGCTGTTTTTT.

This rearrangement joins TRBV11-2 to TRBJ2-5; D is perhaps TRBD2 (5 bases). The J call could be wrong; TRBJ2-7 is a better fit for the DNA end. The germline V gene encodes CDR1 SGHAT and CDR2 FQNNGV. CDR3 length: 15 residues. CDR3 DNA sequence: TGTGCCAGCAGCCCCCACCGAGCGGACCTCTACGAGCAGTACTTC. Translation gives CASSPHRADLYEQYF.

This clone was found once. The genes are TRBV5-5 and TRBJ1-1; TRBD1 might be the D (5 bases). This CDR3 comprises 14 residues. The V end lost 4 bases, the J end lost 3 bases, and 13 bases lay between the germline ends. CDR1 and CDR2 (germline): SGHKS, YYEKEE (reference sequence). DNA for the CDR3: TGTGCCAGCAGCCACCCCGGACAATACACTGAAGCTTTCTTT. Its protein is CASSHPGQYTEAFF.